Listed here is a single T cell receptor beta chain. The antigen is undetermined. This sample was taken from a study of T cell responses to AZD1222 COVID-19 vaccine. Study-level points and caveats: Clonal diversity may have been underestimated, and the donors were mostly white British, with more females than males.

This table comes from immunoSEQ multiplex PCR, and its TCRdb copy is limited to in-frame clones, with some not included. Of about 100,000 clones listed, approximately 87% were seen once; the top ten hold about 3%. Germline CDR1 is MNHEY and CDR2 is SVGAGI. This CDR3 is built from 14 residues. The ends were cut back, 5 bases at V and 2 bases at J, with 10 bases in the middle. The chain couples TRBV6-5 to TRBJ2-1, with no clear D. The clonotype was recovered from an adult in good health. Specimen: peripheral blood, collected on day 0 of AZD1222 vaccination. CDR3 DNA sequence: TGTGCCAGCAGTCAGGCCAGCCCCTACAATGAGCAGTTCTTC. Its protein product is CASSQASPYNEQFF.